Listed below are T cell receptor beta chains from one sample, sequenced in a study of blood T cell repertoires in COVID-19. The data were produced by immunoSEQ multiplex PCR, yet TCRdb's version contains in-frame clones alone and is incomplete. The table shows tens of thousands of clones, with around 91% occurring only once. The specimen was peripheral blood. The receptors shown here come from a human donor in a cohort sampled during active COVID-19. CDR3s include the opening cysteine and the closing phenylalanine or tryptophan. A D gene is named only where the DNA matches it firmly. Some rows mark clone size as missing; the rest say once, few, many or name a class of expanded clone.

V gene: TRBV6-6
clone size: NA
J gene: TRBJ1-1
D gene: NA
CDR3 DNA: TGTGCCAGCAGTCGAGGCATTCCAGGGACACCGAACACTGAAGCTTTCTTT
CDR3 protein: CASSRGIPGTPNTEAFF

V gene: TRBV6-2/TRBV6-3
clone size: once
J gene: TRBJ2-7
D gene: TRBD2
CDR3 DNA: TGTGCCAGCAGTTACTCGTCGGGCGGGGGCTCCTACGAGCAGTACTTC
CDR3 protein: CASSYSSGGGSYEQYF

V gene: TRBV6-6
clone size: NA
J gene: TRBJ2-7
D gene: NA
CDR3 DNA: TGTGCCAGCAGTTCGGCGGGCTCCTACGAGCAGTACTTC
CDR3 protein: CASSSAGSYEQYF

V gene: TRBV2
clone size: NA
J gene: TRBJ2-4
D gene: TRBD1
CDR3 DNA: TGTGCCAGCGGCGGGACAGGGAGAGTGTTGAACATTCAGTACTTC
CDR3 protein: CASGGTGRVLNIQYF

V gene: TRBV6-5
clone size: NA
J gene: TRBJ2-1
D gene: TRBD2
CDR3 DNA: TGTGCCAGCAGTTACTCGACACTAGCGGGAGTCAATGAGCAGTTCTTC
CDR3 protein: CASSYSTLAGVNEQFF

V gene: TRBV5-4
clone size: NA
J gene: TRBJ2-5
D gene: TRBD2
CDR3 DNA: TGTGCCAGCAGCTGGACGGGGAGGGAGGAGACCCAGTACTTC
CDR3 protein: CASSWTGREETQYF

V gene: TRBV5-3
clone size: NA
J gene: TRBJ2-3
D gene: TRBD2
CDR3 DNA: TGTGCCAGAAGCCTCGGACTAGCGGGGGCCGAAAGAATATCCGATACGCAGTATTTT
CDR3 protein: CARSLGLAGAERISDTQYF

V gene: TRBV4-1
clone size: NA
J gene: TRBJ1-6
D gene: TRBD1
CDR3 DNA: TGCGCCAGCGCGCGACAGGGTTCACCCCTCCACTTT
CDR3 protein: CASARQGSPLHF

V gene: TRBV3-1/TRBV3-2
clone size: once
J gene: TRBJ2-3
D gene: NA
CDR3 DNA: TGTGCCAGCAGCCATACCGGGACAACTTACACAGATACGCAGTATTTT
CDR3 protein: CASSHTGTTYTDTQYF

V gene: TRBV5-1
clone size: NA
J gene: TRBJ2-1
D gene: TRBD2
CDR3 DNA: TGCGCCAGCAGCTTGGGGGCCCTAGCGGGGTGGCAGTTCTTC
CDR3 protein: CASSLGALAGWQFF

V gene: TRBV5-8
clone size: NA
J gene: TRBJ2-5
D gene: NA
CDR3 DNA: TGTGCCAGCAGCTCCGACATCTCGTACCAAGAGACCCAGTACTTC
CDR3 protein: CASSSDISYQETQYF

V gene: TRBV7-6
clone size: NA
J gene: TRBJ1-1
D gene: TRBD1
CDR3 DNA: TGTGCCAGCAGCAACTACAGGGGGCAGCAAGCTTTCTTT
CDR3 protein: CASSNYRGQQAFF

V gene: TRBV10-2
clone size: NA
J gene: TRBJ1-5
D gene: TRBD1
CDR3 DNA: TGCGCCAGCAGTCACCAGGGGGCAGGTCAGCCCCAGCATTTT
CDR3 protein: CASSHQGAGQPQHF

V gene: TRBV9
clone size: NA
J gene: TRBJ2-1
D gene: TRBD2
CDR3 DNA: TGTGCCAGCAGCGCCTCGTCACTAGCGGGGGGCCTCTACAATGAGCAGTTCTTC
CDR3 protein: CASSASSLAGGLYNEQFF

V gene: TRBV5-1
clone size: NA
J gene: TRBJ1-2
D gene: TRBD1
CDR3 DNA: TGCGCCAGCAGCTTGGGACAGGGCCCTAAACTTAACTATGGCTACACCTTC
CDR3 protein: CASSLGQGPKLNYGYTF

V gene: TRBV30
clone size: NA
J gene: TRBJ2-1
D gene: NA
CDR3 DNA: TGTGCCCGACACGGGGTGGGGTTAAGGCACTACAATGAGCAGTTCTTC
CDR3 protein: CARHGVGLRHYNEQFF

V gene: TRBV30
clone size: NA
J gene: TRBJ2-1
D gene: NA
CDR3 DNA: TGTGCCTGGAGCGGCCAGACGGGGAATGAGCAGTTCTTC
CDR3 protein: CAWSGQTGNEQFF

V gene: TRBV2
clone size: NA
J gene: TRBJ2-5
D gene: NA
CDR3 DNA: TGTGCCAGCACGTACTACCAAGAGACCCAGTACTTC
CDR3 protein: CASTYYQETQYF

V gene: TRBV28
clone size: NA
J gene: TRBJ1-2
D gene: NA
CDR3 DNA: TGTGCCAGCAGTTTTCCCAGCGTAAGGCTCACCGTGAGGGATCTTTATGGCTACACCTTC
CDR3 protein: CASSFPSVRLTVRDLYGYTF

V gene: TRBV28
clone size: NA
J gene: TRBJ2-5
D gene: TRBD2
CDR3 DNA: TGTGCCAGCAAACGGGGGGGCCAAGAGACCCAGTACTTC
CDR3 protein: CASKRGGQETQYF

V gene: TRBV7-7
clone size: NA
J gene: TRBJ2-3
D gene: NA
CDR3 DNA: TGTGCTAGCAGCTTGGGCGGCACAGATACGCAGTATTTT
CDR3 protein: CASSLGGTDTQYF

V gene: TRBV5-1
clone size: NA
J gene: TRBJ2-2
D gene: NA
CDR3 DNA: TGCGCCAGCAGCCGGGACTCGGACACCGGGGAGCTGTTTTTT
CDR3 protein: CASSRDSDTGELFF

V gene: TRBV12-3/TRBV12-4
clone size: NA
J gene: TRBJ2-7
D gene: NA
CDR3 DNA: TGTGCCAGCAGCTCCTCCCACGGGCAGTACTTC
CDR3 protein: CASSSSHGQYF